The 2 T cell receptor beta chains below were found in one sample sequenced in a study of blood T cells in healthy people across ages. It was with a sample-barcoded 5' primer and a J-beta primer mix that a second PCR of roughly 7 to 12 cycles was run. TCRdb reanalysed the 5' RACE reads using MiXCR and keeps one entry per CDR3 protein. Counted here are about 720,000 distinct CDR3 sequences, 20% to 25% occurring once; the ten biggest clones make up roughly a fifth. Sequenced material: blood. These receptors all come from a man between 70 and 80 years old in good health.

CDR3 amino acids: CAIPRNTEAFF. Written as DNA, the CDR3 is TGTGCCATCCCCAGGAACACTGAAGCTTTCTTT. The chain carries TRBV12-3 or TRBV12-4 and TRBJ1-1; D remains ambiguous. The CDR3 loop spans 11 amino acids. The V gene lost 10 bases and the J gene lost 1 base, with 7 bases spanning the gap.

The chain has TRBV7-2 and TRBJ2-1; tentative D call: TRBD2 (6 bases). This CDR3 is built from 15 residues. V was trimmed by 2 bases and J by 5 bases, leaving 13 bases between them. CDR1 SGHTA and CDR2 FQGNSA come from the germline V gene. The CDR3 sequence is CASSLRVLADNEQFF. The CDR3 coding sequence is TGTGCCAGCAGCTTAAGGGTGTTAGCGGACAATGAGCAGTTCTTC.